The clone carrying this T cell receptor beta chain was detected once. The sample belongs to a study of blood T cell repertoires in COVID-19. Study information: Samples taken during acute and convalescent COVID-19 were collected in the United States, Italy and Spain. Sample material is recorded as cDNA or gDNA derived from T cells, B-cell-depleted T cells, or PBMCs.

The CDR3 runs to 15 residues. V dropped 5 bases and J dropped 5; count of bases not matched to a gene: 9. Per germline, CDR1 SGHAT and CDR2 FQNNGV. As originally analysed: By means of reference gene primer amplification, nucleated cell counts were estimated. The assay was immunoSEQ multiplex PCR, and TCRdb's table has in-frame clones only and misses some. D and trimming come from the DNA, and the V and J calls and clone size come from that table. Of some 40,000 clones listed, about 80% are singletons. Sequencing was done on a sample of peripheral blood. This sequence originates from a human donor in a cohort sampled during active COVID-19. The rearrangement joins TRBV11-2 to TRBJ2-7; 10 bases line up with TRBD2. The DNA of the CDR3 is TGTGCCAGCAGCCACAATAGCGGGAGGAGGGACGAGCAGTACTTC. It translates to CASSHNSGRRDEQYF.